The sequence of this TCR beta chain was determined in a study of identical twins. Regarding the study as a whole: For monozygotic twins, models underestimated out-of-frame TCR alpha sharing. Invariant MAIT and iNKT cells are populations that could partly confound zero-insertion analyses. Cross-sectional statistics, not tracking of the same donors, supported the conclusions.

Using its own MiXCR run on the 5' RACE reads, TCRdb lists one record per CDR3 protein. The sample yields some 240,000 distinct CDR3 sequences, approximately 8.3% seen once. V was cut by 3 bases and J by 4 bases, with 10 bases left in between. Germline V gene data show CDR1 as MDHEN and CDR2 as SYDVKM. The length of the CDR3 is 14 residues. This clonotype was found many times. Its antigen is currently unknown. The same sample was also studied in work on yellow fever vaccine responses in identical twins.

The receptor was derived from a woman under 30 in good health. V is TRBV28 and J is TRBJ1-3, with D unclear. Sequenced material: CD8+ T cells sorted from blood. The CDR3 is CASSFGVAGNTIYF. The CDR3 region has the DNA TGTGCCAGCAGTTTTGGGGTAGCAGGAAACACCATATATTTT.